These 22 T cell receptor beta chains share one sample of origin, sequenced in a study of T cell responses to AZD1222 COVID-19 vaccine. Generated by immunoSEQ multiplex PCR, the TCRdb table keeps only in-frame clones and is missing some. The sample has fewer than 85,000 clones, approximately 90% seen once. The material was peripheral blood, obtained 28 days after the second AZD1222 dose. Source of these receptors: an adult who received the AZD1222 COVID-19 vaccine.

The chain couples TRBV9 to TRBJ2-1; no clear D gene. The CDR3 is 16 amino acids. The V gene lost 0 bases and the J gene lost 0 bases, with 10 bases spanning the gap. Per the germline V gene, CDR1 is SGDLS and CDR2 is YYNGEE. The CDR3 DNA sequence: TGTGCCAGCAGCGTAGTTCAGTCGAGCTCCTACAATGAGCAGTTCTTC. It specifies CASSVVQSSSYNEQFF.

This chain uses TRBV7-9 with TRBJ1-1, with TRBD1 matching 7 bases. This CDR3 comprises 14 residues. V shed 5 bases, J shed 4 bases, and the junction held 7 bases outside the gene matches. The germline gives CDR1 SEHNR, CDR2 FQNEAQ (reference sequence). The CDR3 bases are TGTGCCAGCAGCGCCGACAGGGAGGGCACTGAAGCTTTCTTT. This gives the protein CASSADREGTEAFF.

This clone has just one count. The rearrangement joins TRBV30 to TRBJ1-1; unclear D gene. Germline V CDR1 and CDR2: GTSNPN, SVGIG (reference sequence). V was trimmed by 3 bases and J by 0 bases, leaving 11 bases between them. The CDR3 is made up of 14 amino acids. CDR3 sequence (DNA): TGTGCCTGGAGCTCGGGGTATATGAACACTGAAGCTTTCTTT. Residues: CAWSSGYMNTEAFF.

The chain joins TRBV6-5 to TRBJ2-7; TRBD1 matches at 10 bases. The germline V gene has CDR1 MNHEY and CDR2 SVGAGI. Trimming removed 0 bases from V and 2 bases from J; junction bases left unmatched: 1. The CDR3 is 15 residues long. This CDR3 is CASSYSGQGTYEQYF. The CDR3 DNA is TGTGCCAGCAGTTACTCGGGACAGGGGACCTACGAGCAGTACTTC.

A word on this clone: Germline and junction disagree at one end, which may indicate a read error. This CDR3 reads CASSNSGTANEKLFF. In DNA form, the CDR3 reads TGTGCCAGCAGTAACTCCGGGACAGCTAATGAAAAACTGTTTTTT. The chain combines TRBV6-5 with TRBJ1-4; TRBD1 matches at 7 bases. Germline CDR1 MNHEY, CDR2 SVGAGI. The CDR3 is made up of 15 amino acids.

This clone has only one observation. The chain couples TRBV3-1 (or the pseudogene TRBV3-2) to TRBJ1-1; perhaps TRBD1 as D (6 bases). Trimming took 3 bases from V and 7 from J, leaving 15 bases between them. CDR3 size: 14 residues. CDR1 is LGHDT and CDR2 is YNNKEL in the germline V gene (reference sequence). The CDR3 is CASSHTDRLNEAFF. In DNA form, the CDR3 reads TGTGCCAGCAGCCACACTGACAGGTTGAATGAAGCTTTCTTT.

This clone occurred once. V is TRBV25-1 and J is TRBJ2-4; unclear D gene. CDR1 is MGHDK, CDR2 SYGVNS, per germline. This CDR3 contains 15 residues. V was clipped by 5 bases and J by 0 bases, with 11 bases between them. The CDR3 region has the DNA TGTGCCAGCAGTCCCGCCGGCCTAGCCAAAAACATTCAGTACTTC. Protein sequence: CASSPAGLAKNIQYF.

The chain combines TRBV15 with TRBJ2-7; possible D gene TRBD1, 6 bases. V was trimmed by 5 bases and J by 4 bases, leaving 12 bases between them. The CDR3 spans 13 residues. The germline gives CDR1 LNHNV, CDR2 YYDKDF (reference sequence). Here the CDR3 reads CATSSGQTYEQYF. The CDR3 coding sequence is TGTGCCACCAGCTCCGGACAGACGTACGAGCAGTACTTC. Using reference TRBV15 and TRBJ2-7 for the parts outside the CDR3, the full variable domain is DAMVIQNPRYQVTQFGKPVTLSCSQTLNHNVMYWYQQKSSQAPKLLFHYYDKDFNNEADTPDNFQSRRPNTSFCFLDIRSPGLGDTAMYLCATSSGQTYEQYFGPGTRLTVT.

This clone has more than one count but fewer than ten. This chain connects TRBV30 to TRBJ2-5; 7 positions agree with TRBD2. The V and J ends lost 3 bases and 4 bases, in that order; junction bases with no gene match: 2. CDR3 length: 12 amino acids. Germline V gene data show CDR1 as GTSNPN and CDR2 as SVGIG (reference sequence). The CDR3 DNA reads as TGTGCCTGGAGCCCGGGGGGAGAGACCCAGTACTTC. It is translated as CAWSPGGETQYF.

This sequence joins TRBV12-5 and TRBJ1-2, with 9 bases matching TRBD1. The V and J ends lost 2 bases and 6 bases, in that order; junction bases with no gene match: 19. Looked up from germline, CDR1 is LGHNT and CDR2 is FRNRAP. The CDR3 covers 19 residues. In DNA, the CDR3 is TGTGCTAGTGGTTTGTCCATCAGTAGGGACAGGGAATTGAGGGATGGCTACACCTTC. This encodes CASGLSISRDRELRDGYTF.

This chain links TRBV4-1 with TRBJ2-6; TRBD2 matches 7 bases. Germline CDR1 is MGHRA and CDR2 is YSYEKL. The CDR3 loop spans 17 amino acids. After removal of 2 bases from V and 0 bases from J, the junction contained 4 bases not matched to a gene. CDR3 in amino acids: CASSQTSVPSGANVLTF. CDR3 nucleotides: TGCGCCAGCAGCCAAACTAGCGTTCCCTCTGGGGCCAACGTCCTGACTTTC.

The rearrangement uses TRBV7-2 and TRBJ1-1; D perhaps matches TRBD1 (6 bases). Trimming pared 5 bases from V and 8 bases from J, leaving 15 bases between. CDR1 is SGHTA, CDR2 FQGNSA, per germline. The CDR3 sequence is 13 residues long. The CDR3 here is CASSTQTGNEAFF. In DNA form, the CDR3 reads TGTGCCAGCAGCACACAAACAGGGAACGAAGCTTTCTTT. Filled out from reference TRBV7-2 and TRBJ1-1, the complete variable domain reads GAGVSQSPSNKVTEKGKDVELRCDPISGHTALYWYRQSLGQGLEFLIYFQGNSAPDKSGLPSDRFSAERTGGSVSTLTIQRTQQEDSAVYLCASSTQTGNEAFFGQGTRLTVV.

The V and J genes are TRBV6-5 and TRBJ1-4; D is ambiguous. Deletions cut 0 bases from V and 3 bases from J, with 8 bases between. The CDR3 is 15 amino acids. From germline, CDR1 is MNHEY and CDR2 SVGAGI. This chain's CDR3 is CASSYSSSSNEKLFF. CDR3 in DNA: TGTGCCAGCAGTTACTCAAGCAGCTCTAATGAAAAACTGTTTTTT.

The chain joins TRBV5-1 to TRBJ2-1; D is perhaps TRBD1 or TRBD2 (6 bases each). This CDR3 has 14 amino acids. Germline V gene sequence: CDR1 SGHRS, CDR2 YFSETQ. V was pared by 0 bases and J by 7 bases, with 11 bases between. The CDR3 DNA reads as TGCGCCAGCAGCTTGGCCGGGGGCATGAATGAGCAGTTCTTC. Encoded protein: CASSLAGGMNEQFF.

V is TRBV3-1 (or the pseudogene TRBV3-2) and J is TRBJ2-7; D perhaps matches TRBD2 (5 bases). CDR1 is LGHDT, CDR2 YNNKEL, per germline (reference sequence). The CDR3 runs to 16 residues. V was shortened by 0 bases and J by 5 bases, with 17 bases between the two germline ends. The CDR3 sequence is CASSQDHSRDVHEQYF. The CDR3, as DNA: TGTGCCAGCAGCCAAGATCATTCCCGGGATGTCCACGAGCAGTACTTC.

The rearrangement joins TRBV19 to TRBJ2-1, with 14 bases matching TRBD2. This CDR3 is 16 amino acids long. Germline trimming cut 5 bases from V and 9 bases from J; bases unmatched to any gene: 9. The germline CDR1 and CDR2 sequences are LNHDA and SQIVND (reference sequence). Here the CDR3 reads CASSPGTSGSVGEQFF. The CDR3 region has the DNA TGTGCCAGTAGTCCAGGGACTAGCGGGAGCGTAGGTGAGCAGTTCTTC.

The chain couples TRBV6-5 to TRBJ1-1, with 7 positions matching TRBD1. The V and J ends lost 6 bases and 1 base, in that order; junction bases with no gene match: 2. The CDR3 extends over 13 amino acids. Germline V gene sequence: CDR1 MNHEY, CDR2 SVGAGI. CDR3 coding DNA: TGTGCCAGCAGGGGACAGACGAACACTGAAGCTTTCTTT. This encodes CASRGQTNTEAFF.

The gene calls are TRBV14 and TRBJ2-5, with D tentatively TRBD2 (6 bases). CDR3 length: 14 residues. Trimming left V 4 bases short and J 8 bases short, with 17 bases between. The V gene's germline CDR1 is SGHDN and CDR2 FVKESK. CDR3 DNA: TGTGCCAGCAGCCCCCTGGGGACTCCCGGAACCCAGTACTTC. Translated, it gives CASSPLGTPGTQYF.

This chain links TRBV3-1 (or the pseudogene TRBV3-2) with TRBJ2-7; no clear D gene. Trimming cost V 1 base and J 7 bases, with 8 bases left between them. Germline V gene data show CDR1 as LGHDT and CDR2 as YNNKEL (reference sequence). The CDR3 is 12 amino acids. This CDR3 is CASSQGVDEQYF. CDR3 nucleotide sequence: TGTGCCAGCAGCCAAGGTGTGGATGAGCAGTACTTC.

The gene calls are TRBV7-8 and TRBJ1-1; 9 bases align to TRBD1. The CDR3 covers 16 residues. Germline V lookup: CDR1 SGHVS, CDR2 FQNEAQ. Trimming took 7 bases from V and 2 from J; bases not matched to a gene: 11. CDR3 nucleotides: TGTGCCAGCACCCTCAACCAGGGACAGGGTAACACTGAAGCTTTCTTT. The encoded protein is CASTLNQGQGNTEAFF. The whole variable domain, remainder taken from reference TRBV7-8 and TRBJ1-1, is GAGVSQSPRYKVAKRGQDVALRCDPISGHVSLFWYQQALGQGPEFLTYFQNEAQLDKSGLPSDRFFAERPEGSVSTLKIQRTQQEDSAVYLCASTLNQGQGNTEAFFGQGTRLTVV.

The gene calls are TRBV5-4 and TRBJ2-7; D may match TRBD1 or TRBD2 (6 bases each). V lost 4 bases, J lost 4 bases, and 12 bases lay in between. This CDR3 region has 13 residues. Germline lookup yields CDR1 SGHNT and CDR2 YYREEE (reference sequence). The CDR3 is CASSAGHQYEQYF. In nucleotides, the CDR3 is TGTGCCAGCAGCGCGGGACACCAATACGAGCAGTACTTC.

The J gene is TRBJ2-1, the V gene TRBV18; the D gene is possibly TRBD2 (5 bases). V lost 0 bases and J lost 5, with 11 bases in between. This CDR3 spans 15 amino acids. The V gene's germline CDR1 is KGHSH and CDR2 LQKENI. This CDR3 is CASSPPAGRDNEQFF. In nucleotides, the CDR3 is TGTGCCAGCTCACCACCGGCGGGTCGGGACAATGAGCAGTTCTTC.